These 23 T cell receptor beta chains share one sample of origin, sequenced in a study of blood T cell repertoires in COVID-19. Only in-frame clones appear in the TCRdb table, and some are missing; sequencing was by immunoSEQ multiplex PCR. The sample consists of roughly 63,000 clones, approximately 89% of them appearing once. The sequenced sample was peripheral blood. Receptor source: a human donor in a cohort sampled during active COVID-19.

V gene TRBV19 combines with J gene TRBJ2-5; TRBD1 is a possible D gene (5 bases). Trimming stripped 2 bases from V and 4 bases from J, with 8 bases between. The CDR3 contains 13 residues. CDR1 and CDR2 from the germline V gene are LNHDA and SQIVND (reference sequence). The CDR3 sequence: CASSIRGGETQYF. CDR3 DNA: TGTGCCAGTAGTATAAGGGGCGGAGAGACCCAGTACTTC.

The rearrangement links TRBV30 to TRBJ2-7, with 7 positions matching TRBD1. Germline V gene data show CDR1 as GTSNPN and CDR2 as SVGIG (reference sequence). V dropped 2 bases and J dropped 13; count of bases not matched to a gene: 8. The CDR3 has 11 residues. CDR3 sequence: CAWSYRDRPYF. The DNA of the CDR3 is TGTGCCTGGAGTTATCGGGACAGACCTTACTTC. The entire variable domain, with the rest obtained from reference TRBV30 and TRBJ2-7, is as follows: SQTIHQWPATLVQPVGSPLSLECTVEGTSNPNLYWYRQAAGRGLQLLFYSVGIGQISSEVPQNLSASRPQDRQFILSSKKLLLSDSGFYLCAWSYRDRPYFGPGTRLTVT.

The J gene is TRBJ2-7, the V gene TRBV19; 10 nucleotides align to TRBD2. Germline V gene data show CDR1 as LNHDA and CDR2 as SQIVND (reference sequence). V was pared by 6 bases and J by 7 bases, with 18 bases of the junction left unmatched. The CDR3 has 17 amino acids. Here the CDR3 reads CASSHPPGSSGRGEQYF. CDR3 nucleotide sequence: TGTGCCAGTAGCCACCCCCCGGGTTCTAGCGGGAGAGGGGAGCAGTACTTC.

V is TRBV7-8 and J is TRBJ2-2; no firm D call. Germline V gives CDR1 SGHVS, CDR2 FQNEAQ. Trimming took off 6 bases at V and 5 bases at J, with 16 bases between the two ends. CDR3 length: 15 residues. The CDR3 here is CASRRQQSSTGELFF. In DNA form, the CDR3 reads TGTGCCAGCAGACGGCAACAGTCGAGTACCGGGGAGCTGTTTTTT.

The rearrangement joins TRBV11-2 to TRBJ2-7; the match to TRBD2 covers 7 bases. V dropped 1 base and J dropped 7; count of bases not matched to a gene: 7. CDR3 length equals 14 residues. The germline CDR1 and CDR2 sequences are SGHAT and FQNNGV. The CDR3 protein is CASSLGTRVGEQYF. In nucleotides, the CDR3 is TGTGCCAGCAGCTTAGGGACTAGGGTAGGGGAGCAGTACTTC.

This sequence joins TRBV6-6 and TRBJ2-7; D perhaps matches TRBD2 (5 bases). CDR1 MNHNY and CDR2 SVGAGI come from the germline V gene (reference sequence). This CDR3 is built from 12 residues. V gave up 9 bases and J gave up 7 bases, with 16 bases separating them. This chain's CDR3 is CASWLAPLEQYF. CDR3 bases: TGTGCCAGTTGGCTAGCCCCTCTGGAGCAGTACTTC.

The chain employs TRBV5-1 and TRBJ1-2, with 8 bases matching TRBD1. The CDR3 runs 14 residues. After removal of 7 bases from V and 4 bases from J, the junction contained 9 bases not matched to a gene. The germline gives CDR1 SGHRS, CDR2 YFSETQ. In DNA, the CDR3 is TGCGCCAGCCGCGCGACAGGGGCGGCCTATGGCTACACCTTC. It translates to CASRATGAAYGYTF.

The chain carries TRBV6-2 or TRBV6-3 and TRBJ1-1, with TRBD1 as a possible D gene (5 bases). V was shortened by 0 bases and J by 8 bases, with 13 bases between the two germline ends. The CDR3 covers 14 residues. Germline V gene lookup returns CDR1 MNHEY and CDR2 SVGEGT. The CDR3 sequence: CASSYSGARGEAFF. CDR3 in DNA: TGTGCCAGCAGTTACTCAGGGGCTCGCGGAGAAGCTTTCTTT.

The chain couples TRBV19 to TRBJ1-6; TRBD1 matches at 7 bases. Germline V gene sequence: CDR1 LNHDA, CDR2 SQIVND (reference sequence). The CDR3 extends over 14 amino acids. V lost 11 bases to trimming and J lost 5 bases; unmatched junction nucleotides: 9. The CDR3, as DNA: TGTGCCTGCAAAAAGGGGGCAGATAATTCACCCCTCCACTTT. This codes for CACKKGADNSPLHF.

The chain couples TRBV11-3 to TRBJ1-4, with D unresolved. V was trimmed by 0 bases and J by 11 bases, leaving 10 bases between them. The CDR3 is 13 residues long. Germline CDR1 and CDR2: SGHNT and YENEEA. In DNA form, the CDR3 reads TGTGCCAGCAGCTTAGAAATGGGCGGGAAACTGTTTTTT. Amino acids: CASSLEMGGKLFF.

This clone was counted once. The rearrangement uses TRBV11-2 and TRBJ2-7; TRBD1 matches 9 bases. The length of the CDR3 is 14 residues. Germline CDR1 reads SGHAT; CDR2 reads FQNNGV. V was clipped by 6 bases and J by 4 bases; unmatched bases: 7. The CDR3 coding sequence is TGTGCCAGCAGTCCCGACAGGGGGGTATACGAGCAGTACTTC. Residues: CASSPDRGVYEQYF.

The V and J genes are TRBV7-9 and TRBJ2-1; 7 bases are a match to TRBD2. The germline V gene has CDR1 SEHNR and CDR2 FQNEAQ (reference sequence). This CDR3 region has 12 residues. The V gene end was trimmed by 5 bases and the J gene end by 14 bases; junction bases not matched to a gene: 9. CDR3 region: CASSLGTTTEFF. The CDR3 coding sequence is TGTGCCAGCAGCCTCGGGACTACCACGGAGTTCTTC.

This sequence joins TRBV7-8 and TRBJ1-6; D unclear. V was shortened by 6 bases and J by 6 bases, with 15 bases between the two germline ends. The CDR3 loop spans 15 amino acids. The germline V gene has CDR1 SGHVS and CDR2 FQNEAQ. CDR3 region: CASRGIGGVNSPLHF. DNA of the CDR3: TGTGCCAGCAGGGGGATAGGAGGCGTTAATTCACCCCTCCACTTT.

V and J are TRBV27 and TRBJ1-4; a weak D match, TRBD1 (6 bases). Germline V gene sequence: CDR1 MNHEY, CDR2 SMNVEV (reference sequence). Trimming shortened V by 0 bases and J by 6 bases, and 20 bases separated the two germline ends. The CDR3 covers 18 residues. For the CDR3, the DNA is TGTGCCAGCAGTTTATCCCTAACTAGGGAGGGGGTTTATGAAAAACTGTTTTTT. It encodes CASSLSLTREGVYEKLFF.

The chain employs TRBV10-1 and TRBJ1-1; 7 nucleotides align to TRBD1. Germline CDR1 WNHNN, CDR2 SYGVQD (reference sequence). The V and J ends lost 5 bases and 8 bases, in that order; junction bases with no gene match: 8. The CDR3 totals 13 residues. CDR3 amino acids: CASSPTGVSEAFF. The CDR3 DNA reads TGCGCCAGCAGTCCTACAGGGGTATCGGAAGCTTTCTTT.

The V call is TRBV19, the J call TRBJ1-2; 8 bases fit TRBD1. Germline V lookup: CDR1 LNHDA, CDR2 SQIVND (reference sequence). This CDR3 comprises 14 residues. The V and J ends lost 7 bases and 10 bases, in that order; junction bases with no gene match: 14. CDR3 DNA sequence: TGTGCCAGTACCCTCGGACAGGGCCTTGGGGACTACACCTTC. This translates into CASTLGQGLGDYTF.

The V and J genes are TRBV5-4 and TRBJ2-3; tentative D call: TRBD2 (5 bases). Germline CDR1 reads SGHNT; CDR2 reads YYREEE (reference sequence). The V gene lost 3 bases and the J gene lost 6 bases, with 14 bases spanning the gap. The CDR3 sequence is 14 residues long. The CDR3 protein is CASSWRTSGDTQYF. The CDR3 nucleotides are TGTGCCAGCAGCTGGCGGACGTCGGGGGATACGCAGTATTTT. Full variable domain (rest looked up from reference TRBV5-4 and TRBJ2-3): ETGVTQSPTHLIKTRGQQVTLRCSSQSGHNTVSWYQQALGQGPQFIFQYYREEENGRGNFPPRFSGLQFPNYSSELNVNALELDDSALYLCASSWRTSGDTQYFGPGTRLTVL.

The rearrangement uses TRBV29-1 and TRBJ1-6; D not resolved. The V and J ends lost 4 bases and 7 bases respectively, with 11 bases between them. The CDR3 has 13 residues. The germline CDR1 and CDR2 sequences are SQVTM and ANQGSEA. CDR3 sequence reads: CSVVEGGNSPLHF. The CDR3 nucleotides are TGCAGCGTTGTGGAGGGTGGCAATTCACCCCTCCACTTT.

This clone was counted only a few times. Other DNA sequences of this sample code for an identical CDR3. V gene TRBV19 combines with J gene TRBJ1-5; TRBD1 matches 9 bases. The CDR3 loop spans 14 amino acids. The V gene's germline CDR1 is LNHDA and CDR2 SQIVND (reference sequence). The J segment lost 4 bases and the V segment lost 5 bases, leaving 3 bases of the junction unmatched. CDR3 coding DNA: TGTGCCAGTAGTCCGGGACAGGGAAATCAGCCCCAGCATTTT. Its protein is CASSPGQGNQPQHF.

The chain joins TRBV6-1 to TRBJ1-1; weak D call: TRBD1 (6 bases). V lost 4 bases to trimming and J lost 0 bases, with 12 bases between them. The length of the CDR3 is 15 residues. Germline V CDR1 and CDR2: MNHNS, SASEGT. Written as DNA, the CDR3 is TGTGCCAGCAGTGGAGCAGGGACATTGAACACTGAAGCTTTCTTT. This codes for CASSGAGTLNTEAFF.

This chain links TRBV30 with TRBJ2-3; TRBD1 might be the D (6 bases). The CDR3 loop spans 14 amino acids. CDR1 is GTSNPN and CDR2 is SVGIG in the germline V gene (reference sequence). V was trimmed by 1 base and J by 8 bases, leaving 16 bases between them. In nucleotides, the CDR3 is TGTGCCTGGAGTGGACAGGAACTTTTCCTTACGCAGTATTTT. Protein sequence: CAWSGQELFLTQYF.

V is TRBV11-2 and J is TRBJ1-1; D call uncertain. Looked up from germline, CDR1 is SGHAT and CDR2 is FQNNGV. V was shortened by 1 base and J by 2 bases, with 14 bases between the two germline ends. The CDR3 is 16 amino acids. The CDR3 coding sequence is TGTGCCAGCAGCTTAGCCGGAATGACTCTCAACACTGAAGCTTTCTTT. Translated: CASSLAGMTLNTEAFF.

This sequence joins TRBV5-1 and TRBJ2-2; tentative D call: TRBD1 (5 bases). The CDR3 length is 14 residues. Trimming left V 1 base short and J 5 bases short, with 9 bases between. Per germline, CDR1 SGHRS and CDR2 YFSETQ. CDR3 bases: TGCGCCAGCAGCTTGAGTCAGGGAACCGGGGAGCTGTTTTTT. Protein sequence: CASSLSQGTGELFF.